This T cell receptor beta chain was sequenced in a study of cytomegalovirus exposure and HLA in healthy donors. The PCR contained 60 Vbeta and 13 Jbeta primers. Clones were read by immunoSEQ multiplex PCR, and TCRdb kept only the in-frame ones, dropping some. The sample lists 200,000 to 250,000 clones, approximately 80% occurring once. The CDR3 loop spans 21 amino acids. Trimming left V 6 bases short and J 2 bases short, with 32 bases between. CDR1 and CDR2 (germline): LNHDA, SQIVND (reference sequence). A note on this clone: The antigen is undetermined.

Study results and caveats: It has been reported that TCR beta sequences accurately predicted the HLA-A and HLA-B alleles of most subjects.

The receptor was isolated from a girl aged 10 to 17 in good health and CMV-seronegative. The chain is built from TRBV19 and TRBJ1-5, with a tentative D call TRBD1 (5 bases). Sequencing used PBMCs. CDR3 sequence: CASRGGPQADTRALGNQPQHF. The CDR3, as DNA: TGTGCCAGTAGGGGGGGTCCCCAGGCGGATACAAGGGCTTTAGGCAATCAGCCCCAGCATTTT.